The following is a T cell receptor (beta chain) sequence with its context. The CDR3 consists of 15 residues. V lost 4 bases, J lost 2 bases, and 12 bases lay in between. The germline V gene has CDR1 SGDLS and CDR2 YYNGEE. In the original workflow: The assay estimated nucleated cells by amplifying reference gene primers. Assay: immunoSEQ multiplex PCR; the TCRdb copy retains only in-frame clones and omits some. The DNA was the basis for D and trimming; V, J and clone size are from that table. The table includes about 220,000 clones, 82% detected once. This sample is part of a study of blood T cell repertoires in COVID-19. About the research overall: In each case, the material was cDNA or gDNA derived from T cells, B-cell-depleted T cells, or PBMCs.

The chain uses TRBV9 and TRBJ2-2; possible D gene TRBD2, 6 bases. The sequenced material came from peripheral blood. The source is a woman in her 70s with COVID-19, enrolled during active disease. The CDR3: CASSRDFGNTGELFF. Here the CDR3 DNA reads TGTGCCAGCAGCCGGGACTTTGGAAACACCGGGGAGCTGTTTTTT.